This TCR beta chain is drawn from a study of T cell responses to AZD1222 COVID-19 vaccine. The repertoire was sequenced with immunoSEQ multiplex PCR; TCRdb's copy has only in-frame clones and lacks some. This table has about 110,000 clones, roughly 90% appearing once. The CDR3 length is 13 residues. Germline CDR1 and CDR2: LNHDA and SQIVND (reference sequence). Between the trimmed V and J ends, which lost 3 bases and 0 bases, there was a span of 5 bases. The chain uses TRBV19 and TRBJ1-2; D not resolved. Sequences were derived from peripheral blood, sampled on day 0 of AZD1222 vaccination. This TCR came from an adult in good health. DNA for the CDR3: TGTGCCAGTAGTATCGGAACTAACTATGGCTACACCTTC. It specifies CASSIGTNYGYTF.